This T cell receptor (beta chain) was sequenced for a study of blood T cell repertoires in COVID-19. About the research overall: T cells, B-cell-depleted T cells, or PBMCs supplied cDNA or gDNA.

Membership in each cohort depended on participant-reported clinical history. Repertoires were generated with immunoSEQ multiplex PCR, while TCRdb's copy carries only in-frame clones and drops some. The sample holds roughly 300,000 clones, around 85% seen once. The CDR3 is made up of 18 amino acids. The junction had 11 bases not matched to a gene; V was cut back by 0 bases and J by 3 bases. Germline loops: CDR1 SGHTA, CDR2 FQGTGA. The source material was PBMCs or T cells enriched from blood (not recorded which). The V gene is TRBV7-3, the J gene TRBJ2-1, with 7 positions matching TRBD2. The clonotype was recovered from a woman in her 40s with acute COVID-19. CDR3 DNA: TGTGCCAGCAGCTTAACTGGCGCTAGCGGACTTAACTACAATGAGCAGTTCTTC. Protein sequence: CASSLTGASGLNYNEQFF.